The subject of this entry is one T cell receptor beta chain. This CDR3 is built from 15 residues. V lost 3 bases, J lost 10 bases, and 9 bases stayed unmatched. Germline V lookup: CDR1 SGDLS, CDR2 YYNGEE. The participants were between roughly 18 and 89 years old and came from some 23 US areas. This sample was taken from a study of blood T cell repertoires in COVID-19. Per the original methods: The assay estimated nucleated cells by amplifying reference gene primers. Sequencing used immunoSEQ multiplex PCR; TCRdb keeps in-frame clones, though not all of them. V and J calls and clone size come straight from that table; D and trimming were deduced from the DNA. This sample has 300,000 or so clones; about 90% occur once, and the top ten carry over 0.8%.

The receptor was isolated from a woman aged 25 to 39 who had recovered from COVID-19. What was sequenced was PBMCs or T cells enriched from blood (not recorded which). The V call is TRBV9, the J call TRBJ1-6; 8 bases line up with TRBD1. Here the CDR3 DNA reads TGTGCCAGCAGCGCAAACAGGGGGGGAACCTCACCCCTCCACTTT. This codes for CASSANRGGTSPLHF.